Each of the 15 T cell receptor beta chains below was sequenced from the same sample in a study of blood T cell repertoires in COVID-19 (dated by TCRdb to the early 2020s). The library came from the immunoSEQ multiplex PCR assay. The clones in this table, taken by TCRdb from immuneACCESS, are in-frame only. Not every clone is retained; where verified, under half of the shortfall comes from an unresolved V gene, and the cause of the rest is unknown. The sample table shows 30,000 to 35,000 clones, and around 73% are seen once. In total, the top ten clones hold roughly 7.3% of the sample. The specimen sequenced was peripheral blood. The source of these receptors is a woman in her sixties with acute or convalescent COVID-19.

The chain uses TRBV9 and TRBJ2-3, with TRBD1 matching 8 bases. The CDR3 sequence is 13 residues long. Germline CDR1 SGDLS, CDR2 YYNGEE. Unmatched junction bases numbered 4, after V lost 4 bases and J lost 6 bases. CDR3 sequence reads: CASSFTGGDTQYF. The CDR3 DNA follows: TGTGCCAGCAGCTTTACAGGGGGGGATACGCAGTATTTT.

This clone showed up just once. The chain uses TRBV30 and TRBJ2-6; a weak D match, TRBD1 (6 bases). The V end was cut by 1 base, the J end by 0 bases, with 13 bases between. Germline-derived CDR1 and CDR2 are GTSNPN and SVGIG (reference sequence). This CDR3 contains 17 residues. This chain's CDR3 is CAWSDPIGGSGANVLTF. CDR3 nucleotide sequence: TGTGCCTGGAGTGACCCGATAGGGGGCTCTGGGGCCAACGTCCTGACTTTC.

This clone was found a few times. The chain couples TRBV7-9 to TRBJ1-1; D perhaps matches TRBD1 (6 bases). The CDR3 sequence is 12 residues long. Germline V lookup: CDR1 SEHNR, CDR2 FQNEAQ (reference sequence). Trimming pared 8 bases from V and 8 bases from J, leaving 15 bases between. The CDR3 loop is CASSPDRVEAFF. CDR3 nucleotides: TGTGCCAGCTCACCGGACAGAGTGGAAGCTTTCTTT.

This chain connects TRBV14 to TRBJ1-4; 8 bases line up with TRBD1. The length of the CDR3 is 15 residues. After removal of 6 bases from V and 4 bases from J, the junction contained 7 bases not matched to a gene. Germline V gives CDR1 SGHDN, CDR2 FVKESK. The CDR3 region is CASRGQAGDNEKLFF. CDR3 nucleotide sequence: TGTGCCAGCAGGGGACAGGCAGGGGATAATGAAAAACTGTTTTTT.

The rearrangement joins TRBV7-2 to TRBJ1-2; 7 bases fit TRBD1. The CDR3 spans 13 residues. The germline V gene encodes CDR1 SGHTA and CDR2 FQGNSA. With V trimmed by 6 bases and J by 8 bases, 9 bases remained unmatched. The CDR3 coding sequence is TGTGCCAGCAGTCGGGACAGCCCGGACGGCTACACCTTC. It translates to CASSRDSPDGYTF.

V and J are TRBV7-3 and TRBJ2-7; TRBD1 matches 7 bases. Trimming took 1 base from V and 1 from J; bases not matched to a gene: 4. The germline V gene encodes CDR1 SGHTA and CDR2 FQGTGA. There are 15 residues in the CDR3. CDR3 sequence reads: CASSLSTGVSYEQYF. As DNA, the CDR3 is TGTGCCAGCAGCTTAAGCACAGGGGTATCCTACGAGCAGTACTTC.

The CDR3 reads CASSGRQGEFF. The DNA of the CDR3 is TGCGCCAGCAGCGGTAGACAGGGGGAGTTCTTC. The rearrangement joins TRBV5-1 to TRBJ2-1; TRBD1 agrees at 9 bases. After removal of 4 bases from V and 14 bases from J, the junction contained 4 bases not matched to a gene. This CDR3 is 11 amino acids long. Germline V CDR1 and CDR2: SGHRS, YFSETQ.

The CDR3 protein is CASSEAWGLTYEQYF. CDR3 DNA: TGTGCCAGCAGTGAAGCTTGGGGGCTTACGTACGAGCAGTACTTC. V gene TRBV2 combines with J gene TRBJ2-7, with D perhaps TRBD1 (6 bases). V was shortened by 0 bases and J by 4 bases, with 13 bases between the two germline ends. In germline, CDR1 is SNHLY, CDR2 FYNNEI. There are 15 residues in the CDR3.

CDR3: CASSQDGTAGRFSTDTQYF. CDR3 in DNA: TGCGCCAGCAGCCAAGATGGTACAGCGGGGCGCTTTAGCACAGATACGCAGTATTTT. The V call is TRBV4-1, the J call TRBJ2-3, with TRBD2 identical over 7 bases. With V trimmed by 0 bases and J by 0 bases, 12 bases remained unmatched. The CDR3 is 19 amino acids. Per germline, CDR1 MGHRA and CDR2 YSYEKL.

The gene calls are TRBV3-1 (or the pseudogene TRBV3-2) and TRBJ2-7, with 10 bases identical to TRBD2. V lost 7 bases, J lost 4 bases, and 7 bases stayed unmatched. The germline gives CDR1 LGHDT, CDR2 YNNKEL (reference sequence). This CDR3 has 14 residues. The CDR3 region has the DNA TGTGCCAGCACCCGAGGGACTAGCGTTTACGAGCAGTACTTC. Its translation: CASTRGTSVYEQYF.

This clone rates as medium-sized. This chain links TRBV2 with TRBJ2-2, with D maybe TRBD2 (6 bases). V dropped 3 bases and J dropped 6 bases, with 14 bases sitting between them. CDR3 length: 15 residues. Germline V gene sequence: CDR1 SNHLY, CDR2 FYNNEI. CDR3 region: CASSEGEVAPGELFF. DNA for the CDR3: TGTGCCAGCAGTGAGGGGGAGGTAGCACCCGGGGAGCTGTTTTTT. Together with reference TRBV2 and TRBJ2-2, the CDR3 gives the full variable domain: EPEVTQTPSHQVTQMGQEVILRCVPISNHLYFYWYRQILGQKVEFLVSFYNNEISEKSEIFDDQFSVERPDGSNFTLKIRSTKLEDSAMYFCASSEGEVAPGELFFGEGSRLTVL.

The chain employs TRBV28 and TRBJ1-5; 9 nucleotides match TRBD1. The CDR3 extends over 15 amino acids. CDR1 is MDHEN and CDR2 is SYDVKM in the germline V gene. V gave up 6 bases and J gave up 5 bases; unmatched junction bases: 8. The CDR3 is CASSPSGQGYQPQHF. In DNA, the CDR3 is TGTGCCAGCAGCCCCTCGGGACAGGGATATCAGCCCCAGCATTTT.

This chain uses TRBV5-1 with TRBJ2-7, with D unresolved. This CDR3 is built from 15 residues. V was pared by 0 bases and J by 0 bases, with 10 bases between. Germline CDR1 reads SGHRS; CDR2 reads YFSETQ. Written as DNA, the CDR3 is TGCGCCAGCAGCTTGGATTTTCCTCCCTCCTACGAGCAGTACTTC. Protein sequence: CASSLDFPPSYEQYF.

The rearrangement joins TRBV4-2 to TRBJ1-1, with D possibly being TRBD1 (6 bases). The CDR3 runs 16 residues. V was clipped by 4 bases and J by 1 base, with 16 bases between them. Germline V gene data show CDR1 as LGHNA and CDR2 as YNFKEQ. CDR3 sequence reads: CASSRQGHSGNTEAFF. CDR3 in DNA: TGTGCCAGCAGCCGTCAGGGACACTCCGGGAACACTGAAGCTTTCTTT.

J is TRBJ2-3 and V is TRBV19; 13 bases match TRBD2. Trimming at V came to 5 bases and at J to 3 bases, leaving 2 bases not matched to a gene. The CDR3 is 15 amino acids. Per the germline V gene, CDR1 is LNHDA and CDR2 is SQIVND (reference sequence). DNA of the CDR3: TGTGCCAGTAGTGAGACTAGCGGGGGGACAGATACGCAGTATTTT. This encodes CASSETSGGTDTQYF.